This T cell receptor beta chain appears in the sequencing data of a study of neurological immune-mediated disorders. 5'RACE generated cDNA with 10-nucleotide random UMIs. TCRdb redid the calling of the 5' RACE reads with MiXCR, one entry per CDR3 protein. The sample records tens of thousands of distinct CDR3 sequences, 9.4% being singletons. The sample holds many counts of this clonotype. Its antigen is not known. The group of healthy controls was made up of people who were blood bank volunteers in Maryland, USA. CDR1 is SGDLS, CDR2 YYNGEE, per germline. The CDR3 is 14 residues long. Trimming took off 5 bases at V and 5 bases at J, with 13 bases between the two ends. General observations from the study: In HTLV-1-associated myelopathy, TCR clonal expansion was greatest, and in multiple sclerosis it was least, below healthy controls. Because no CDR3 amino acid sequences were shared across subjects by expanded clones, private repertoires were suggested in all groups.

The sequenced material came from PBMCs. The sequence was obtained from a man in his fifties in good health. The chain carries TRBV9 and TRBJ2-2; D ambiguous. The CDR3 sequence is CASRLNVGTGELFF. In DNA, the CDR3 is TGTGCCAGCAGACTAAACGTAGGGACCGGGGAGCTGTTTTTT. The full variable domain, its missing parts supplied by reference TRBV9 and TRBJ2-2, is DSGVTQTPKHLITATGQRVTLRCSPRSGDLSVYWYQQSLDQGLQFLIQYYNGEERAKGNILERFSAQQFPDLHSELNLSSLELGDSALYFCASRLNVGTGELFFGEGSRLTVL.